Following are 5 T cell receptor beta chains from one sample sequenced in a study of cytomegalovirus exposure and HLA in healthy donors. The PCR was carried out with 60 Vbeta primers and 13 Jbeta primers. Some clones are missing from TCRdb's copy, which holds only in-frame ones; the method was immunoSEQ multiplex PCR. The sample contains under 300,000 clones, about nine tenths of which appear only once. Sample: PBMCs. These receptors came from a man in his forties or fifties in good health and CMV-seropositive.

A note on this clone: The junction differs from germline at one of its ends, possibly a read error. The chain recombines TRBV7-9 with TRBJ2-7; D gene uncertain. Germline CDR1 reads SEHNR; CDR2 reads FQNEAQ (reference sequence). The CDR3 consists of 12 residues. Here the CDR3 DNA reads TGTTCCAGCAGCTTATTAGATTACGAGCAGTACTTC. This encodes CSSSLLDYEQYF. The complete variable domain, with remaining parts taken from reference TRBV7-9 and TRBJ2-7, reads DTGVSQNPRHKITKRGQNVTFRCDPISEHNRLYWYRQTLGQGPEFLTYFQNEAQLEKSRLLSDRFSAERPKGSFSTLEIQRTEQGDSAMYLCSSSLLDYEQYFGPGTRLTVT.

The sample holds a few counts of this clone. The CDR3 sequence is CASRATSARFINEQFF. CDR3 coding DNA: TGTGCCAGCAGGGCGACTAGCGCTAGATTTATCAATGAGCAGTTCTTC. The gene calls are TRBV27 and TRBJ2-1; 8 nucleotides align to TRBD2. The germline CDR1 and CDR2 sequences are MNHEY and SMNVEV (reference sequence). V was pared by 6 bases and J by 6 bases, with 13 bases of the junction left unmatched. The CDR3 length is 16 residues.

This clone was seen once. The chain couples TRBV7-2 to TRBJ2-3, with TRBD2 identical over 9 bases. This CDR3 is 14 amino acids long. Trimming took 0 bases from V and 5 from J; bases not matched to a gene: 0. Germline V gene sequence: CDR1 SGHTA, CDR2 FQGNSA. The CDR3 is CASSLALAGDTQYF. In DNA, the CDR3 is TGTGCCAGCAGCTTAGCACTAGCGGGAGATACGCAGTATTTT.

The chain is built from TRBV13 and TRBJ1-2, with TRBD1 matching 11 bases. CDR1 is PRHDT and CDR2 is FYEKMQ in the germline V gene (reference sequence). The CDR3 runs 15 residues. V dropped 5 bases and J dropped 4; count of bases not matched to a gene: 6. The CDR3 here is CASSLGQGAPYGYTF. The CDR3 coding sequence is TGTGCCAGCAGCCTTGGACAGGGGGCCCCCTATGGCTACACCTTC.

The chain joins TRBV18 to TRBJ2-1, with TRBD1 matching 11 bases. The CDR3 contains 16 residues. Per germline, CDR1 KGHSH and CDR2 LQKENI. V trimming: 5 bases; J trimming: 1 base; junction bases outside the gene matches: 4. CDR3 residues: CASSGTGGSSYNEQFF. DNA of the CDR3: TGTGCCAGCTCAGGGACAGGGGGTTCGTCCTACAATGAGCAGTTCTTC.